These 2 T cell receptor beta chains share one sample of origin, sequenced in a study of T cells after yellow fever vaccination (dated by TCRdb to between 2018 and 2021). Interpreted using the paper, the treatment or condition label stands for: live attenuated yellow fever vaccine strain. The library was prepared using 5' RACE. TCRdb shows the sequencer as Illumina HiSeq 2500. The public reads were reprocessed in TCRdb via fastp at Q25 and MiXCR, keeping in-frame beta chains. Each CDR3 protein gets just one entry, which takes the most common genes and DNA from the rows behind it. Here the sample has roughly 180,000 distinct CDR3 sequences; about 6.2% occur a single time. Roughly 3% of the sample is held by the ten biggest clonotypes. Specimen: CD4+ T cells sorted from PBMCs, collected on the day of the first yellow fever vaccination. Receptors were obtained from a man in his late teens or twenties who received the YFV17D yellow fever vaccine.

This clonotype was seen many times. In DNA, the CDR3 is TGTGCCAGCAGTTACACCGGCTGGGCCCACACTGAAGCTTTCTTT. As protein: CASSYTGWAHTEAFF. The chain has TRBV6-5 and TRBJ1-1; unclear D gene. Trimming removed 2 bases from V and 3 bases from J, with 13 bases in between. The V gene's germline CDR1 is MNHEY and CDR2 SVGAGI. There are 15 residues in the CDR3.

Ten or more counts support this clonotype. The V gene is TRBV9, the J gene TRBJ1-6; D is possibly TRBD1 (5 bases). The CDR3 loop spans 15 amino acids. Germline lookup yields CDR1 SGDLS and CDR2 YYNGEE. The V gene lost 0 bases and the J gene lost 5 bases, with 9 bases spanning the gap. CDR3 nucleotide sequence: TGTGCCAGCAGCGTAGGAGGGGATAATAATTCACCCCTCCACTTT. Translated, it gives CASSVGGDNNSPLHF.